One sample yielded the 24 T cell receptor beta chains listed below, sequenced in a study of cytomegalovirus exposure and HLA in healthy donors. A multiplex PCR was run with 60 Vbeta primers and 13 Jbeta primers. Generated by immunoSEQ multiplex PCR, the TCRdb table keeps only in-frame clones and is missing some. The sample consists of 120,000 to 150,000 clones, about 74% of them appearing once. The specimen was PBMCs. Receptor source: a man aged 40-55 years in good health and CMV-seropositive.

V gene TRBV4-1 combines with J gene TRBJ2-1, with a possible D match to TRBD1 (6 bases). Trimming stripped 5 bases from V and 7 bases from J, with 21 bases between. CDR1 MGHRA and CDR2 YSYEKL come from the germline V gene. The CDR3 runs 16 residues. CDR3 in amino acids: CASSSQGLYRRNEQFF. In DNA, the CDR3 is TGCGCCAGCAGCTCACAGGGTTTGTACAGGAGGAATGAGCAGTTCTTC.

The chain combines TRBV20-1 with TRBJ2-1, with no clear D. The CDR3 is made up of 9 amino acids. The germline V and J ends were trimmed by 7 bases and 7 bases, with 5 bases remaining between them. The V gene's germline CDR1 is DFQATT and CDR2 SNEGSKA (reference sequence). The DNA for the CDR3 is TGCAGTGGCGGAAATGAGCAGTTCTTC. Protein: CSGGNEQFF.

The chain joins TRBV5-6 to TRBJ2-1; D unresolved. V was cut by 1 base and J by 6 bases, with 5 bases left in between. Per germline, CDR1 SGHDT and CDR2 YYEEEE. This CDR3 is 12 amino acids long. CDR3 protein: CASSLNINEQFF. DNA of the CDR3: TGTGCCAGCAGCTTGAACATCAATGAGCAGTTCTTC.

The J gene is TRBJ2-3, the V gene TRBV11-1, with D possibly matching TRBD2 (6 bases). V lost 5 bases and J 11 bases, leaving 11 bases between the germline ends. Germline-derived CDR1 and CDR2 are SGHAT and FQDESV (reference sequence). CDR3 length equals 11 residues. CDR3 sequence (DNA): TGTGCCAGCAGCGGACCGGGACTGCAGTATTTT. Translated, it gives CASSGPGLQYF.

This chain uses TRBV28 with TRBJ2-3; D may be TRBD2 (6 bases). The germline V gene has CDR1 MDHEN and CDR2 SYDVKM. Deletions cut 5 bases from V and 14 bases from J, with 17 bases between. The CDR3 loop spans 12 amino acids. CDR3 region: CASSMEEGPRYF. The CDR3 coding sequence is TGTGCCAGCAGTATGGAGGAGGGCCCCAGGTATTTT.

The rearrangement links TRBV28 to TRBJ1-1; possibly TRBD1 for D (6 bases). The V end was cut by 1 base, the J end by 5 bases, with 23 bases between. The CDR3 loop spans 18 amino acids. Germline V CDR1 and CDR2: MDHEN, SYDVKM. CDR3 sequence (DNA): TGTGCCAGCAGTTTATCATCCTGGGCAGGGGTTTTGGCGACTGAAGCTTTCTTT. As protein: CASSLSSWAGVLATEAFF.

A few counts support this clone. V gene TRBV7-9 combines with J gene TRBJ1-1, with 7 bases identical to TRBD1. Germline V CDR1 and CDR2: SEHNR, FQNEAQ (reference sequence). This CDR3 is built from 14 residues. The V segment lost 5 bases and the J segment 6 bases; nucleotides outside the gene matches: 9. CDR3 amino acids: CASSIQQGTAEAFF. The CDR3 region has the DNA TGTGCCAGCAGCATACAACAGGGGACGGCTGAAGCTTTCTTT.

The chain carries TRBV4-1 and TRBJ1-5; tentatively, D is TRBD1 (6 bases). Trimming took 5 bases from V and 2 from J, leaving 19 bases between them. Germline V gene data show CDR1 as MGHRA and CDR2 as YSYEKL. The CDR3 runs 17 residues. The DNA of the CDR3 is TGCGCCAGCAGCGATTTCCCAGGGGATTGGGGCAATCAGCCCCAGCATTTT. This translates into CASSDFPGDWGNQPQHF.

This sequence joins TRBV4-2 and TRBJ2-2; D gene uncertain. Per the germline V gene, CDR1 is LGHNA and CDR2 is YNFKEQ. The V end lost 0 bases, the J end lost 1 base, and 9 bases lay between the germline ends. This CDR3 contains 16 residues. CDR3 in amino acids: CASSQETIMNTGELFF. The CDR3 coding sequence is TGTGCCAGCAGCCAAGAGACAATAATGAACACCGGGGAGCTGTTTTTT.

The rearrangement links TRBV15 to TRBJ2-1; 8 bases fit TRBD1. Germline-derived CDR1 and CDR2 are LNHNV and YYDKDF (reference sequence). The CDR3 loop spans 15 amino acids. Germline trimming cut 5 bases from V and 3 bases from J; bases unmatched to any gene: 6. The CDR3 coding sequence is TGTGCCACCAGCTCGGGGACAGGACACTACAATGAGCAGTTCTTC. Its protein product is CATSSGTGHYNEQFF. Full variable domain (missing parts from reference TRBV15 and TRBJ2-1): DAMVIQNPRYQVTQFGKPVTLSCSQTLNHNVMYWYQQKSSQAPKLLFHYYDKDFNNEADTPDNFQSRRPNTSFCFLDIRSPGLGDTAMYLCATSSGTGHYNEQFFGPGTRLTVL.

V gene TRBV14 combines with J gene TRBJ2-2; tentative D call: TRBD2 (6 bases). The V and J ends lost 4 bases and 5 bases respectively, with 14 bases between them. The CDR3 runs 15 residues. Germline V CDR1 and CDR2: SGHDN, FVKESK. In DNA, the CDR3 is TGTGCCAGCAGCCCTCAGGTTGGGAGGACCGGGGAGCTGTTTTTT. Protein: CASSPQVGRTGELFF.

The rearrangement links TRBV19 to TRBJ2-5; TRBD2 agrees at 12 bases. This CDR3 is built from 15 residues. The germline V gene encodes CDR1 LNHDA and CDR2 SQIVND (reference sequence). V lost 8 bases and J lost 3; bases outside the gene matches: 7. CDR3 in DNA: TGTGCCAGTGGATCACTAGCGGGAGGAGAAGAGACCCAGTACTTC. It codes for CASGSLAGGEETQYF.

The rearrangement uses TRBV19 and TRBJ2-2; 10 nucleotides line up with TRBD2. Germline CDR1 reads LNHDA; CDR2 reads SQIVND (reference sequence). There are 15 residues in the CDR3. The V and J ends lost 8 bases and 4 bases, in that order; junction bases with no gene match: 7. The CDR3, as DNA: TGTGCCAGTGTTAAGCGGGAGGGTAGCACCGGGGAGCTGTTTTTT. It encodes CASVKREGSTGELFF. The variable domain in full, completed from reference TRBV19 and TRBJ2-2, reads DGGITQSPKYLFRKEGQNVTLSCEQNLNHDAMYWYRQDPGQGLRLIYYSQIVNDFQKGDIAEGYSVSREKKESFPLTVTSAQKNPTAFYLCASVKREGSTGELFFGEGSRLTVL.

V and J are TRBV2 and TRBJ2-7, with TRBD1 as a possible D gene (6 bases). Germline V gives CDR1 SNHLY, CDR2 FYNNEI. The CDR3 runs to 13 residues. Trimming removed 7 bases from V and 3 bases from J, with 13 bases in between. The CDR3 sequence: CASTSTGFYEQYF. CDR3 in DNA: TGTGCCAGCACGTCGACAGGATTCTACGAGCAGTACTTC.

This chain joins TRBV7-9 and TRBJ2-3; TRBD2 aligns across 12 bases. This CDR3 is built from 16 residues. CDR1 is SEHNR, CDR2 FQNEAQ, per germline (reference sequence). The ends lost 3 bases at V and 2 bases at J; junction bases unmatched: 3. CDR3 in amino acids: CASSFGTSGPTDTQYF. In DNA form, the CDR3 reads TGTGCCAGCAGCTTTGGGACTAGCGGGCCCACAGATACGCAGTATTTT.

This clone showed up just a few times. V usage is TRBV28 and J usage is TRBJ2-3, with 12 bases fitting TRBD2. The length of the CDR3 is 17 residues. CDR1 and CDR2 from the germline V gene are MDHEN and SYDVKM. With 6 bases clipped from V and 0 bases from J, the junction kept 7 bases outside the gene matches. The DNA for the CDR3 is TGTGCCAGCAGCCCCAGGACTAGCGGGACTAGCACAGATACGCAGTATTTT. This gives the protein CASSPRTSGTSTDTQYF.

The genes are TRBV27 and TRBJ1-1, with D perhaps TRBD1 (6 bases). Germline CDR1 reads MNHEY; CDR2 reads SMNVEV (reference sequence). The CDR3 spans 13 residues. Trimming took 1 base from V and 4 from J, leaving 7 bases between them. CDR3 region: CASSLLGGTEAFF. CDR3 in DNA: TGTGCCAGCAGTTTATTAGGGGGCACTGAAGCTTTCTTT.

CDR3 in DNA: TGTGCCTGGAGGGAGAGCGCAGATACGCAGTATTTT. Residues: CAWRESADTQYF. The genes are TRBV30 and TRBJ2-3; D uncertain. Trimming removed 3 bases from V and 4 bases from J, with 8 bases in between. The CDR3 contains 12 residues. CDR1 GTSNPN and CDR2 SVGIG come from the germline V gene (reference sequence).

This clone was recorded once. The CDR3 nucleotides read TGTGCCAGCAGCTCAATACAGGACCGCGTCCCCTATAACTATGGCTACACCTTC. Amino acid sequence: CASSSIQDRVPYNYGYTF. This chain joins TRBV7-8 and TRBJ1-2, with D possibly TRBD1 on 5 matching bases. The length of the CDR3 is 18 residues. Trimming left V 4 bases short and J 1 base short, with 22 bases between. Germline V gene lookup returns CDR1 SGHVS and CDR2 FQNEAQ.

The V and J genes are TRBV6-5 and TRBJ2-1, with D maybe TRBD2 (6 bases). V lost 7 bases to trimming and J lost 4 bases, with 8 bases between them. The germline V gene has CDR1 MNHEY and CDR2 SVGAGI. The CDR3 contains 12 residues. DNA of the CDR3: TGTGCCAGCACCGGGACTTACAATGAGCAGTTCTTC. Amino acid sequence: CASTGTYNEQFF.

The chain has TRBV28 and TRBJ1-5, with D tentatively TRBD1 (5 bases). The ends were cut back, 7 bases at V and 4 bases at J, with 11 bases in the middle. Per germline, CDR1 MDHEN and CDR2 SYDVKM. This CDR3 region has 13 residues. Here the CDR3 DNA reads TGTGCCAGCATCTTGGGGGGGAATCAGCCCCAGCATTTT. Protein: CASILGGNQPQHF.

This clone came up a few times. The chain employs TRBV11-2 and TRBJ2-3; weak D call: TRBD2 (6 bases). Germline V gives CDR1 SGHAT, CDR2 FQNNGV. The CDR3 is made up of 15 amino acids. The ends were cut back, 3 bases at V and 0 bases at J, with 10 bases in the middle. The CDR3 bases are TGTGCCAGCAGCTTTGGCACTAGCAGCACAGATACGCAGTATTTT. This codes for CASSFGTSSTDTQYF.

Here the CDR3 reads CASRAGTGWNTEAFF. The CDR3 region has the DNA TGTGCCAGCAGGGCAGGGACAGGTTGGAACACTGAAGCTTTCTTT. The chain employs TRBV27 and TRBJ1-1, with 8 bases aligning to TRBD1. The CDR3 extends over 15 amino acids. The V and J ends lost 6 bases and 1 base, in that order; junction bases with no gene match: 7. Germline values: CDR1 MNHEY, CDR2 SMNVEV (reference sequence).

DNA for the CDR3: TGTGCCAGCAGCCGTCCCTCGGTAAACAATGAGCAGTTCTTC. Its protein product is CASSRPSVNNEQFF. This chain uses TRBV7-9 with TRBJ2-1; D ambiguous. The V gene lost 5 bases and the J gene lost 5 bases, with 13 bases spanning the gap. Germline lookup yields CDR1 SEHNR and CDR2 FQNEAQ (reference sequence). The CDR3 covers 14 residues.